Each of the 5 T cell receptor beta chains below was sequenced from the same sample in a study of blood T cells in healthy people across ages (dated by TCRdb to the mid-2010s). To prepare the library, 5' RACE was applied. Reads for this sample came from an Illumina HiSeq 2500. The second PCR ran for about 6 to 11 cycles and used a J-beta primer mix along with a sample-barcoded 5' primer. Using fastp trimming at Q25 and MiXCR clonotype assembly, TCRdb reanalyzed the public sequencing data and kept in-frame beta chains. When rows share a CDR3 protein, they turn into one entry using the most common DNA and genes. This sample holds more than 500,000 distinct CDR3 sequences; 25% to 35% were observed only once. In total, the top ten clones hold roughly 3.5% of the sample. This sample was also put to use in a study of T cells of mothers and their children.

The sample was blood. The receptor source for this set is a boy aged 2-15 years in good health.

Comment on this clonotype: One junction end does not reproduce the germline sequence, and a read error may be involved. The chain recombines TRBV6-2 or TRBV6-3 with TRBJ1-1, with a tentative D call TRBD1 (5 bases). The CDR3 has 17 residues. Per the germline V gene, CDR1 is MNHEY and CDR2 is SVGEGT. The CDR3, as DNA: TGTGCCAGCAAAGGGGCGACGTACGCGGGGTTGAACACTGAAGCTCTCTTT. Translation: CASKGATYAGLNTEALF.

The rearrangement links TRBV6-6 to TRBJ1-1; D not resolved. Germline CDR1 is MNHNY and CDR2 is SVGAGI (reference sequence). The V and J ends lost 5 bases and 6 bases respectively, with 16 bases between them. The CDR3 loop spans 14 amino acids. The CDR3 loop is CASSQQNRKAEAFF. CDR3 DNA sequence: TGTGCCAGCAGTCAACAAAACCGAAAGGCTGAAGCTTTCTTT.

V usage is TRBV6-6 and J usage is TRBJ1-2, with D unclear. Looked up from germline, CDR1 is MNHNY and CDR2 is SVGAGI (reference sequence). This CDR3 spans 16 amino acids. V shed 0 bases and J shed 0 bases, with 11 bases lying between them. DNA of the CDR3: TGTGCCAGCAGTTACTCAGGGCAGGATACTAACTATGGCTACACCTTC. Translation gives CASSYSGQDTNYGYTF.

This clonotype showed up just a few times. The chain couples TRBV29-1 to TRBJ2-3, with a weak D call TRBD2 (7 bases). V shed 6 bases and J shed 0 bases, with 13 bases lying between them. Germline CDR1 is SQVTM and CDR2 is ANQGSEA. This CDR3 comprises 14 residues. CDR3 nucleotide sequence: TGCAGCGTAGCGGGACACGAAAGCACAGATACGCAGTATTTT. It translates to CSVAGHESTDTQYF.

This chain joins TRBV3-1 and TRBJ2-3, with 7 bases aligning to TRBD1. This CDR3 is 16 amino acids long. Germline CDR1 and CDR2: LGHDT and YNNKEL (reference sequence). V lost 0 bases to trimming and J lost 1 base; unmatched junction nucleotides: 4. This CDR3 is CASSQEGTVGTDTQYF. The CDR3 DNA reads as TGTGCCAGCAGCCAAGAAGGGACAGTGGGCACAGATACGCAGTATTTT.